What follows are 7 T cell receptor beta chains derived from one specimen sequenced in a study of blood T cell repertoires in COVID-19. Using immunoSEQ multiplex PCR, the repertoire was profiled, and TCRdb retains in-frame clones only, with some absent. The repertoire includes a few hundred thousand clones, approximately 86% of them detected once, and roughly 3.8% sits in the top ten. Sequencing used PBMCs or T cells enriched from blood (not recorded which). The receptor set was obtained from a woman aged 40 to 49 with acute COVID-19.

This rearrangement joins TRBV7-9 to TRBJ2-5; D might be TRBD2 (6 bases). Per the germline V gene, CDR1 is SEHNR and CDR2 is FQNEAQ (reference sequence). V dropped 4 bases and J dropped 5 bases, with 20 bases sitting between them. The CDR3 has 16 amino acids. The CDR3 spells CASSSASVVFGETQYF. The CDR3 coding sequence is TGTGCCAGCAGCTCGGCTAGCGTTGTTTTCGGGGAGACCCAGTACTTC.

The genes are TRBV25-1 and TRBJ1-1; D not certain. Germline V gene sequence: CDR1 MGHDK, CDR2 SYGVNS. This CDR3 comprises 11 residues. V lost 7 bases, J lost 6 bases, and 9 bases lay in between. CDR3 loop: CASTAGAEAFF. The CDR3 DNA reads TGTGCCAGCACGGCCGGGGCTGAAGCTTTCTTT.

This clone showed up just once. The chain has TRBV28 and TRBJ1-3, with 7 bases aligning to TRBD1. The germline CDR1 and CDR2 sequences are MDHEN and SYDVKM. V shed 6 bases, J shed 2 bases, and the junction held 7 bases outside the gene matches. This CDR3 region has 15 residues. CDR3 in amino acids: CASRAGDRAGNTIYF. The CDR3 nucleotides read TGTGCCAGCAGGGCGGGTGACAGGGCTGGAAACACCATATATTTT.

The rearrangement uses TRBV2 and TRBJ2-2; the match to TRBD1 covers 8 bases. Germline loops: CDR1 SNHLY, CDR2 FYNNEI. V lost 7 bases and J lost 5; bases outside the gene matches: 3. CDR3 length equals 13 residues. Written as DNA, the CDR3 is TGTGCCAGCAAACAGGGGGTAACCGGGGAGCTGTTTTTT. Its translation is CASKQGVTGELFF.

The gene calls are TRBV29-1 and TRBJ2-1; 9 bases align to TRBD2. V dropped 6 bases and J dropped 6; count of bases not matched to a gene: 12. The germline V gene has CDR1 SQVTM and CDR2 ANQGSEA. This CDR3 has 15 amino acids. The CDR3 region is CSVTGRASGANEQFF. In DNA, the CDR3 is TGCAGCGTAACCGGGCGGGCTAGCGGGGCCAATGAGCAGTTCTTC.

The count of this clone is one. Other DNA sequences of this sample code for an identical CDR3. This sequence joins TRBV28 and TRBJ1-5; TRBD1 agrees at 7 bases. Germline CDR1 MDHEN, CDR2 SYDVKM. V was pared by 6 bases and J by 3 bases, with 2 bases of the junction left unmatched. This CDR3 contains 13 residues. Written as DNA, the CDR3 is TGTGCCAGCAGAACAGGGGCCAATCAGCCCCAGCATTTT. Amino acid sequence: CASRTGANQPQHF. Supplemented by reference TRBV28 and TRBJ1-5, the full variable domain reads DVKVTQSSRYLVKRTGEKVFLECVQDMDHENMFWYRQDPGLGLRLIYFSYDVKMKEKGDIPEGYSVSREKKERFSLILESASTNQTSMYLCASRTGANQPQHFGDGTRLSIL.

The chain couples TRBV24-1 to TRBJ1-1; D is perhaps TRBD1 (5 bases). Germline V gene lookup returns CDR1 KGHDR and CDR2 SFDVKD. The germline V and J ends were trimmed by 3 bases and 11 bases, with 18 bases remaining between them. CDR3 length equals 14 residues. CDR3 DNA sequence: TGTGCCACCAGTGATGCCCTCGAGGGGAGGGGTGCTTTCTTT. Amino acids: CATSDALEGRGAFF.